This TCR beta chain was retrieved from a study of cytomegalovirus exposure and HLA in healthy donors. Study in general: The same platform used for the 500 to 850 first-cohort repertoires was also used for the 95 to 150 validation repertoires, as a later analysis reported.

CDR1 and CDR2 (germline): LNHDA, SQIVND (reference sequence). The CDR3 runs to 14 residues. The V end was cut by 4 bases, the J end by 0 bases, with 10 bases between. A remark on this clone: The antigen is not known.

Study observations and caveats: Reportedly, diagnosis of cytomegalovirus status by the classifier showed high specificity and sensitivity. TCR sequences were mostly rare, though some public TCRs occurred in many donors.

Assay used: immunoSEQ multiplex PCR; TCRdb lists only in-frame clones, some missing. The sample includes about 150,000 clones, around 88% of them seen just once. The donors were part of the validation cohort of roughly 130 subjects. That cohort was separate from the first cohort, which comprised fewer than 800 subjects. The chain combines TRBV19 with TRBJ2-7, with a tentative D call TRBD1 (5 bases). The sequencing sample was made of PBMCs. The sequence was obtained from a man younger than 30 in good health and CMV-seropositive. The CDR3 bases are TGTGCCAGTAGTAGCCCAGGGAACTCCTACGAGCAGTACTTC. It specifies CASSSPGNSYEQYF.